Many counts were recorded for the clone carrying this T cell receptor (beta chain). Its antigen remains unidentified. Germline V gene data show CDR1 as SGDLS and CDR2 as YYNGEE. Between the trimmed V and J ends, which lost 0 bases and 1 base, there was a span of 7 bases. The CDR3 loop spans 14 amino acids. This entry belongs to a study of neurological immune-mediated disorders. Study-wide results and limits: With the multiple sclerosis repertoire cluster, neither clinical nor MRI features showed any association. HTLV-1-associated myelopathy had the most TCR clonal expansion, whereas multiple sclerosis had the least (lower than in healthy controls). Among 34 multiple sclerosis patients, phylogenetic grouping put the repertoires of 18 into a single related-CDR3 cluster, a possible signature.

The team produced cDNA through 5'RACE using 10-nucleotide random UMIs. TCRdb used MiXCR to reprocess the 5' RACE reads, holding one entry per CDR3 protein. This table has some 83,000 distinct CDR3 sequences, approximately 2.8% appearing once. This chain connects TRBV9 to TRBJ1-1; no firm D call. The sequence came from a woman aged 25 to 45 with multiple sclerosis. Sequencing was carried out using PBMCs. CDR3 DNA sequence: TGTGCCAGCAGCGTAGGAGCCCCGAACACTGAAGCTTTCTTT. Protein sequence: CASSVGAPNTEAFF.